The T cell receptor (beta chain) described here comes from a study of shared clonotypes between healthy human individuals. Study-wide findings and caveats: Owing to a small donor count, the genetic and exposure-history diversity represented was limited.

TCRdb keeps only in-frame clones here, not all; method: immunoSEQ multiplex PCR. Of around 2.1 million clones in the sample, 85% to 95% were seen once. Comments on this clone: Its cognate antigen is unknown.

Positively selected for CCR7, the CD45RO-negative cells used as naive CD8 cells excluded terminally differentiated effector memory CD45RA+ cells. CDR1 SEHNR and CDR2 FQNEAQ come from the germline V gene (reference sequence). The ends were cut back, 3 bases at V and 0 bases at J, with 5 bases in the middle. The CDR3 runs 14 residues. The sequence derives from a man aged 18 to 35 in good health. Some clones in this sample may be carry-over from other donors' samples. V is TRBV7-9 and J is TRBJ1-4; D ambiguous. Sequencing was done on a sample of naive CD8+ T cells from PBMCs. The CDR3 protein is CASSFAATNEKLFF. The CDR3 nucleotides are TGTGCCAGCAGCTTTGCTGCAACTAATGAAAAACTGTTTTTT.